In this sample, the clone carrying this T cell receptor (beta chain) turned up a few times. Antigen: not known. This entry is derived from a study of T cell repertoires in cytomegalovirus infection. Study as a whole: Both a matching HLA type and CMV infection were indicated by public TCR beta signatures. The study, taken as a whole, reports: The study found HLA-C-restricted CMV-specific TCR beta clonotypes dominating the ex vivo response.

TCRdb reanalysed the reads using MiXCR and keeps one entry per CDR3 protein. The table shows about 100,000 distinct CDR3 sequences, with 25% to 30% occurring only once. V was trimmed by 4 bases and J by 4 bases, leaving 16 bases between them. This CDR3 has 15 residues. Germline CDR1 is MNHEY and CDR2 is SMNVEV (reference sequence). Sequenced here: CD8+ T cells from cultured PBMCs, sampled from culture after CMV antigen stimulation. The receptor comes from a human donor in good health (CMV status not recorded). Some clones in this sample may be carry-over from other donors' samples. The rearrangement uses TRBV27 and TRBJ1-2; D not resolved. The CDR3 is CASSSLSGLSYGYTF. CDR3 sequence (DNA): TGTGCCAGCAGTTCCCTATCAGGCTTGTCCTATGGCTACACCTTC.